The clone carrying this T cell receptor (beta chain) has just a few counts. Each and every patient relapsed after autologous stem cell transplantation, and patients got differing brentuximab vedotin exposure. The entry originates in a study of PD-1 blockade in classical Hodgkin lymphoma. Profiled with immunoSEQ multiplex PCR; TCRdb holds only in-frame clones, not every one. Seen here are about 97,000 clones, 75% to 90% observed once, and the top ten hold 10% to 15%. Germline V CDR1 and CDR2: SGHDN, FVKESK. CDR3 length equals 13 residues. V dropped 4 bases and J dropped 0 bases, with 7 bases sitting between them.

This clonotype originated in a human donor with classical Hodgkin lymphoma. V and J are TRBV14 and TRBJ2-7; D unclear. Sequenced here: peripheral blood mononuclear cells (PBMCs), sampled at baseline. CDR3 sequence reads: CASSRQLSYEQYF. CDR3 nucleotide sequence: TGTGCCAGCAGCCGGCAACTCTCCTACGAGCAGTACTTC. The entire variable domain, with the rest obtained from reference TRBV14 and TRBJ2-7, is as follows: EAGVTQFPSHSVIEKGQTVTLRCDPISGHDNLYWYRRVMGKEIKFLLHFVKESKQDESGMPNNRFLAERTGGTYSTLKVQPAELEDSGVYFCASSRQLSYEQYFGPGTRLTVT.